The source of this T cell receptor (beta chain) is a study of cytomegalovirus exposure and HLA in healthy donors (dated by TCRdb to between 2016 and 2019). Background for the entire study: According to an earlier analysis of around 600 of the donors, about 179 million T cells yielded 90 million to 140 million unique TCR beta sequences and roughly 280 Gb of sequence data. HLA typing covered class I and class II loci at four-digit resolution. About 310 gigabases of sequencing data and approximately 85 million unique TCR sequences were included in an early release covering roughly 700 HLA-typed donors. Besides the first cohort of about 730 subjects, a separate validation cohort made up of roughly 120 different subjects was used. A later genetic analysis took genome-wide SNP genotypes for about 55% of the roughly 670 donors and used that subset as a discovery cohort. High-throughput TCR immunosequencing, statistical association of individual TCRs with disease status, and machine learning were combined to predict cytomegalovirus infection status. Among the roughly 400 genotyped donors, roughly 80% belonged to the genetic ancestry cluster associated with self-reported Caucasian donors. The study aimed to test whether signatures of past pathogen exposure could be identified by cataloging public T cell receptors. Four to six DR-DQ haplotypes were handled as single units for association and clustering, since linkage in the cohort was strong. The study used immunosequencing to profile the T cell repertoires of more than 650 subjects and linked those repertoires to cytomegalovirus serostatus. An earlier analysis of more than 450 of the donors used high-throughput TCR beta sequencing to judge whether each TCR beta V gene segment behaved as functional or pseudogenic. Across 398 genotyped donors of the cohort, an average of about 200,000 unique TCR beta nucleotide sequences per donor were sequenced, and approximately 17% of those sequences were non-productive. The later analysis used no new phenotypic data to find candidate immune exposures, relying instead on TCR beta sequences and their occurrence across donors. All discovery cohort repertoires had been generated on a single sequencing platform. The number of typed donors differed by locus: roughly 629-630 for A, B, C, DRB1 and DQB1; about 520 for DQA1; over 600 for DPA1; and roughly 470 for DPB1. In a later analysis, previously published TCR beta repertoires from 670 or so donors were re-analyzed and high-resolution HLA genotyping was added so that TCR occurrence patterns could be studied. Donor age, sex, ethnicity and CMV serostatus were compiled together with the repertoire data. What the authors observed across the whole study: A group of highly shared sequence variants was considered likely to be a technical artifact of the sequencing pipeline. Because the 87-base-pair reads could not distinguish some IMGT-functional V segments, including TRBV6-2 and TRBV6-3, those segments were excluded. When HLA alleles, especially DR and DQ, strongly co-occurred, attributing TCR associations to individual alleles was difficult. According to a later analysis, most CMV-associated TCR beta chains appeared to be HLA-restricted, and the HLA associations seemed to be driven largely by CMV exposure. The authors suggested that the approach could potentially be extended to other disease states and immunological phenotypes. Only TCR beta chains were sequenced in this cohort, and the absence of alpha or paired-chain data limited detectable features. A total of some 180 TCR beta chains were listed by the study as associated with cytomegalovirus. Most TCR sequences were seen in very few donors, while some public TCRs were found in many individuals. Broadly in line with IMGT annotations, most TCR beta V segments showed up in productive rearrangements about 90% or about 30% of the time in an earlier analysis of roughly 590 of the donors. Compared with equally common non-associated chains, HLA-associated TCR beta chains in a later analysis were more clonally expanded and had lower generation probabilities. A further reported finding was that TCR beta sequences accurately predicted the HLA-A and HLA-B alleles for most subjects in the first cohort. The classifier was reported to diagnose cytomegalovirus status with high specificity and sensitivity in both the original cohort and the validation cohort. In a later analysis, TCR association rates were found to vary across HLA loci, with the most associated TCRs seen for DRB1 alleles and the fewest for HLA-C alleles. HLA typing was unavailable for some donors at each locus, so association tests used only the typed subset. In a later genetic analysis, a missense DCLRE1C variant was associated with V-gene and J-gene trimming of TCR beta chains, and the association was replicated in an independent cohort. Around 16 rarely observed V segments, including chromosome 9 orphons, were excluded from the earlier analysis of several hundred of the donors because counts were too low. A later genetic analysis reported fewer N-insertions in productive TCRs among donors in an Asian-associated ancestry cluster than the approximately 700-donor mean. Specific HLA alleles were associated with 15,000 to 20,000 TCR beta sequences at a false discovery rate of 0.05 in a later analysis. Three of the identified cytomegalovirus-associated TCR beta chains were confirmed in vitro to be specific for cytomegalovirus antigens. Correlated functional status among segregating V segments might be attributable to linkage disequilibrium, but an unknown experimental factor could not be ruled out. According to a later analysis, parvovirus B19, influenza, CMV and Epstein-Barr virus appeared linked to several top co-occurrence clusters. Roughly uniform sequencing depth across donors was assumed in presence/absence analyses, although this assumption may not hold. Immune exposure information for the cohort was limited to CMV serostatus.

The CDR3 holds 13 amino acids from the cysteine to the phenylalanine. The entry retains the CDR3 DNA only, 39 bases that are in frame from base 1. For CDR1 and CDR2, the germline V gene lists MRHNA and SNTAGT. The cohort comprised around 700 healthy bone marrow donors. All cohort members were sampled while nominally healthy, although unrecorded immune exposures were likely present. CMV serostatus was recorded as positive for 250 to 300 and negative for about 50% of the roughly 670 cohort members, whereas no CMV serostatus was recorded for the donor in question. A peripheral blood sample was provided by each donor, and peripheral blood mononuclear cells were used for TCR beta sequencing. The Qiagen DNeasy Blood Extraction Kit was used to extract genomic DNA from the blood cell samples. This clone came up a few times. The antigen it binds to is not known. One base away there is no much larger clone; base qualities are not given.

The library came from the immunoSEQ multiplex PCR assay. For the multiplex PCR, a mixture combining 60 forward primers for TCR Vbeta segments and 13 reverse primers for TCR Jbeta segments was used. The CDR3 region of rearranged TCR beta genes was amplified from genomic DNA by a multiplex PCR assay. The amplified TCR beta libraries were sequenced on the Illumina HiSeq System as 87-base-pair reads. In the source study's methods: A later analysis counted tens of millions of unique TCR beta chains across the approximately 700 repertoires, and roughly 11 million of these chains were shared by at least two donors. Raw reads were error-corrected and collapsed into unique sequences by a nearest-neighbor algorithm in which closely related sequences were merged to remove PCR and sequencing errors. CDR3 sequences were aligned to IMGT reference sequences to assign V, D and J gene segments. For a sequence to be retained, a match of at least six nucleotides was required to both a V gene segment and a J gene segment. Rearrangements were classified as productive when the CDR3 lacked stop codons and remained in frame with V and J, and all other rearrangements were classified as non-productive. Following IMGT convention, CDR3 was defined as the stretch from the second conserved V-encoded cysteine to the conserved J-encoded phenylalanine. The earlier analysis of approximately 590 of the donors excluded any sequence lacking an unambiguous match to a single V gene segment. An earlier analysis of approximately 590 of the donors called V segments functional above 56.7% productive rearrangements and segregating when the between-donor standard deviation exceeded 5%. To diagnose cytomegalovirus status from the catalog of TCR beta chain sequences, a statistical classification framework was built. In a later analysis, V and J genes were assigned by comparing TCR nucleotide sequences against IMGT/GENE-DB human TR gene sequences. The TCRdist pipeline was used in a later analysis to assign CDR3 sequences and most-parsimonious VDJ recombination scenarios. In a later analysis, each TCR beta chain was defined by its CDR3 amino acid sequence together with its V-gene family, and reads without a unique V-gene family were excluded. As a way to deal with suspected cross-contamination and a sequencing artifact, a later analysis dropped hundreds of nucleotide sequences that were highly shared and had low generation probability. In a later analysis, a clonal expansion index was calculated for each public chain from normalized within-repertoire ranks of inferred template counts. In a later analysis, generation probabilities were computed with a VDJ recombination model fitted to out-of-frame rearrangements, and the resulting probabilities were checked against IGoR. Hypergeometric tests were used in a later analysis to score TCR-TCR, TCR-HLA and TCR-CMV co-occurrence, with a repertoire-size bias correction applied to the TCR pairs. To estimate false discovery rates, a later analysis permuted the HLA or CMV assignments 20 times. In a later analysis, co-occurring TCRs were grouped using DBSCAN, and TCRdist sequence similarity was added for clustering within HLA-allele-positive subsets. Co-occurrence clustering excluded repertoires with fewer than 30,000 or more than 120,000 public chains, plus five with anomalous nucleotide sharing. This immuneACCESS table, as held by TCRdb, lists in-frame sequences with V and J called but not all clones. Of the missing ones, under half trace to an unresolved V gene in checked studies; the others have no known cause. V and J calls plus clone size are reproduced from that table; the DNA served to infer D and trimming. The sample contains roughly 43,000 clones, over 55% of them found a single time. About 9% of the sample is held by the ten biggest clonotypes.

The sequence came from a human donor in good health. The chain links TRBV6-4 with TRBJ2-5; a tentative D call is TRBD2 (6 bases match). The J call may be incorrect, as the DNA end agrees better with TRBJ2-7. The sequencing sample was made of PBMCs. The sequenced DNA is TGTGCCAGCAGTAGGGACTTGAACTACGAGCAGTACTTC. This yields the protein CASSRDLNYEQYF.